This T cell receptor beta chain was sequenced for a study of blood T cell repertoires in COVID-19. Here immunoSEQ multiplex PCR was the method, and the copy in TCRdb shows in-frame clones only, minus some. This sample has around 250,000 clones, with 86% found just once. The length of the CDR3 is 14 residues. Germline V CDR1 and CDR2: MNHEY, SVGAGI. J gave up 4 bases and V 0 bases, and 1 base lay outside the gene matches. The V gene is TRBV6-5, the J gene TRBJ1-1, with 8 bases lining up with TRBD1. The source is a young man with active or convalescent COVID-19. The material sequenced was peripheral blood. DNA of the CDR3: TGTGCCAGCAGTTACTCACAGGGGGTCACTGAAGCTTTCTTT. This encodes CASSYSQGVTEAFF.